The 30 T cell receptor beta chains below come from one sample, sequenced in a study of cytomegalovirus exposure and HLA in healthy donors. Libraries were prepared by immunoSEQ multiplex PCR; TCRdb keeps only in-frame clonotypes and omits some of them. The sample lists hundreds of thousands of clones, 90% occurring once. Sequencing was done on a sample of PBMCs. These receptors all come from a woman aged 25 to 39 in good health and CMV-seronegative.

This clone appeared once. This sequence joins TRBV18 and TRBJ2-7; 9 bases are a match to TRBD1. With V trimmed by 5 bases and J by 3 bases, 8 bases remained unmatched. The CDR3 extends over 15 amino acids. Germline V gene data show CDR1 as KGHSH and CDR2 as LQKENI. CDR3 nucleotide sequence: TGTGCCAGCTCAGATGGGACAGGGTGGTTCTACGAGCAGTACTTC. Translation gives CASSDGTGWFYEQYF.

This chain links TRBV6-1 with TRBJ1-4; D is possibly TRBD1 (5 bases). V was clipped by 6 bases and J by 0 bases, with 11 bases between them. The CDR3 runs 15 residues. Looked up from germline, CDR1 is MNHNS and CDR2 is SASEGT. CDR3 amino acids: CASRAGFATNEKLFF. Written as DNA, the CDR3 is TGTGCCAGCAGAGCAGGGTTTGCAACTAATGAAAAACTGTTTTTT.

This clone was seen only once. The DNA of the CDR3 is TGTGCCAGCAGCTTCCGGGCAGATCCCCACAATGAGCAGTTCTTC. This gives the protein CASSFRADPHNEQFF. This chain joins TRBV13 and TRBJ2-1; D is unresolved. V was pared by 3 bases and J by 5 bases, with 14 bases between. The CDR3 has 15 amino acids. From germline, CDR1 is PRHDT and CDR2 FYEKMQ (reference sequence).

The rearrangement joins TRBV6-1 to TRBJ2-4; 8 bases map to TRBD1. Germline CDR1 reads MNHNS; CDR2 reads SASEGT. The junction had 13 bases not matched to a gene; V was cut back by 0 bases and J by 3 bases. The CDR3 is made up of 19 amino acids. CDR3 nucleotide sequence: TGTGCCAGCAGTGAAGCTGTTCCGGGAACCGGGACAGGCAAAAACATTCAGTACTTC. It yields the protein CASSEAVPGTGTGKNIQYF.

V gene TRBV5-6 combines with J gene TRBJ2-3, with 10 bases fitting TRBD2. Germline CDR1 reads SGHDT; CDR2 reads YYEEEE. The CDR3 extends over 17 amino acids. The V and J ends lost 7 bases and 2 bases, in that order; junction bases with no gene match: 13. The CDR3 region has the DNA TGTGCCAGCCAGAAACGGCTAGCGGGAGTCTCCACAGATACGCAGTATTTT. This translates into CASQKRLAGVSTDTQYF.

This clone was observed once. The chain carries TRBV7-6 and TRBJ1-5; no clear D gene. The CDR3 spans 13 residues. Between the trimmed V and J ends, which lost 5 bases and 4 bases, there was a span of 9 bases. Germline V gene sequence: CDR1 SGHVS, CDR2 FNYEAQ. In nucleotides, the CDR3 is TGTGCCAGCAGCATGTCTGGAAATCAGCCCCAGCATTTT. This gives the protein CASSMSGNQPQHF.

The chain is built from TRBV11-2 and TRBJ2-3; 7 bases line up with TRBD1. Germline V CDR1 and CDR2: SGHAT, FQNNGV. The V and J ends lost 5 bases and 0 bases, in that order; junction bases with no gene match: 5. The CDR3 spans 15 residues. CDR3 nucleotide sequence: TGTGCCAGCAGCGGTGGGACAGCTAGCACAGATACGCAGTATTTT. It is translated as CASSGGTASTDTQYF.

The CDR3 bases are TGTGCCAGCAGCATCGACAGGACCTCCAATCAGCCCCAGCATTTT. It translates to CASSIDRTSNQPQHF. The chain joins TRBV6-5 to TRBJ1-5; maybe TRBD1 (6 bases). The CDR3 is 15 residues long. From germline, CDR1 is MNHEY and CDR2 SVGAGI. Between the trimmed V and J ends, which lost 6 bases and 3 bases, there was a span of 15 bases.

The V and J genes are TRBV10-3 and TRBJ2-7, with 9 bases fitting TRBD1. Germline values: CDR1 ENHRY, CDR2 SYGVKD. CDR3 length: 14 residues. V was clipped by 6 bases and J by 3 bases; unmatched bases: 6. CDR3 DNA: TGTGCCATCAGGCCCCCGGGACAGGGCTACGAGCAGTACTTC. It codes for CAIRPPGQGYEQYF.

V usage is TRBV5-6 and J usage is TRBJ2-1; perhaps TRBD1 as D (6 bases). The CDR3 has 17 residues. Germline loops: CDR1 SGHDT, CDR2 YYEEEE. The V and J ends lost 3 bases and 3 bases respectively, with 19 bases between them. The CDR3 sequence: CASSSYREKLHYNEQFF. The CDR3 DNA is TGTGCCAGCAGCTCTTACAGGGAAAAACTTCACTACAATGAGCAGTTCTTC.

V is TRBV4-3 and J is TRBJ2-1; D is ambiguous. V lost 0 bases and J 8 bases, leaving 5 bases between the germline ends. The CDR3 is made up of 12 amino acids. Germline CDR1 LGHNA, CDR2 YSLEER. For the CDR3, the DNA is TGCGCCAGCAGCCAAGAGGGCGATGAGCAGTTCTTC. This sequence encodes CASSQEGDEQFF.

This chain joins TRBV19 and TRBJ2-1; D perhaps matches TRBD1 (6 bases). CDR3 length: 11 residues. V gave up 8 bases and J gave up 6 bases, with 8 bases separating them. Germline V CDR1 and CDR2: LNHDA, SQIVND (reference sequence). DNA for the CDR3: TGTGCCAGTTCACAGGGCAATGAGCAGTTCTTC. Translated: CASSQGNEQFF. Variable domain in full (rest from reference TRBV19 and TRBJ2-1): DGGITQSPKYLFRKEGQNVTLSCEQNLNHDAMYWYRQDPGQGLRLIYYSQIVNDFQKGDIAEGYSVSREKKESFPLTVTSAQKNPTAFYLCASSQGNEQFFGPGTRLTVL.

Written as DNA, the CDR3 is TGCGCCAGCAGATTATTAGCGGGAGGGCCGGACGAGCAGTACTTC. It codes for CASRLLAGGPDEQYF. The chain uses TRBV5-1 and TRBJ2-7; 11 nucleotides align to TRBD2. The CDR3 consists of 15 residues. CDR1 and CDR2 (germline): SGHRS, YFSETQ. Trimming at V came to 5 bases and at J to 5 bases, leaving 9 bases not matched to a gene. The variable domain in full, with the rest retrieved from reference TRBV5-1 and TRBJ2-7, is KAGVTQTPRYLIKTRGQQVTLSCSPISGHRSVSWYQQTPGQGLQFLFEYFSETQRNKGNFPGRFSGRQFSNSRSEMNVSTLELGDSALYLCASRLLAGGPDEQYFGPGTRLTVT.

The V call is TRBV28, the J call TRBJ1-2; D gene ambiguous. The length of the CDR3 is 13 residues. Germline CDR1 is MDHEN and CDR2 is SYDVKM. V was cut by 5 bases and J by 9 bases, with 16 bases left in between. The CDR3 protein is CASSVDGLSRYTF. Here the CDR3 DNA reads TGTGCCAGCAGTGTGGACGGTCTTTCCCGCTACACCTTC.

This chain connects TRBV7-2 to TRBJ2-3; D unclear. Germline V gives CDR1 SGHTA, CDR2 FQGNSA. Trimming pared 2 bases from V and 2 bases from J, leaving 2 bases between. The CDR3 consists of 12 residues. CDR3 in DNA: TGTGCCAGCAGCTTATACACAGATACGCAGTATTTT. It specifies CASSLYTDTQYF.

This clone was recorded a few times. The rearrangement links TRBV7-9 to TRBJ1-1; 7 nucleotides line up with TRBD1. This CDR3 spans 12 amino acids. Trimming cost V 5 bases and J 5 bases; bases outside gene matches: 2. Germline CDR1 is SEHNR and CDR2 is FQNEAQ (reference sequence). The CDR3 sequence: CASSRQGTEAFF. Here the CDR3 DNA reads TGTGCCAGCAGCCGACAGGGTACTGAAGCTTTCTTT. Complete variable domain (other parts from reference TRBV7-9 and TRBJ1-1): DTGVSQNPRHKITKRGQNVTFRCDPISEHNRLYWYRQTLGQGPEFLTYFQNEAQLEKSRLLSDRFSAERPKGSFSTLEIQRTEQGDSAMYLCASSRQGTEAFFGQGTRLTVV.

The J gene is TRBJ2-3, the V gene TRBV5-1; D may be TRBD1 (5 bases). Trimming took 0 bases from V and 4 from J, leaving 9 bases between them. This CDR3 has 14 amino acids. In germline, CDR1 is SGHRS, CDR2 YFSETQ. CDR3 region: CASSLVQGADTQYF. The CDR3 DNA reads TGCGCCAGCAGCTTGGTCCAGGGCGCAGATACGCAGTATTTT.

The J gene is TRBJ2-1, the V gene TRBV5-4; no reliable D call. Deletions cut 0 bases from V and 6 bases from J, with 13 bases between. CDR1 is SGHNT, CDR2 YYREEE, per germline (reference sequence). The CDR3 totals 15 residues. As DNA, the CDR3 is TGTGCCAGCAGCTTGGGTGTGGCTAGTGTCAATGAGCAGTTCTTC. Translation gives CASSLGVASVNEQFF.

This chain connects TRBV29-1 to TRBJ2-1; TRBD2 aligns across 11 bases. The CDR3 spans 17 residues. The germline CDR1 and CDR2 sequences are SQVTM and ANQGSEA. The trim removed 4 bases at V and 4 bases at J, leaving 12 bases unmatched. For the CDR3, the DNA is TGCAGCGTTGCTGGACTAGCGGGCTTAATCTTGTACAATGAGCAGTTCTTC. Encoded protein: CSVAGLAGLILYNEQFF.

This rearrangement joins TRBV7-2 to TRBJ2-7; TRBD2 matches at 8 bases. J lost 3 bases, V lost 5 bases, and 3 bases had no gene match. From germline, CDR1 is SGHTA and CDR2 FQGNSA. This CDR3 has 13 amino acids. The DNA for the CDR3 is TGTGCCAGCAGCAACCGGGGGGGCTACGAGCAGTACTTC. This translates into CASSNRGGYEQYF. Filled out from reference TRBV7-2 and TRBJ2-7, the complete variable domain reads GAGVSQSPSNKVTEKGKDVELRCDPISGHTALYWYRQSLGQGLEFLIYFQGNSAPDKSGLPSDRFSAERTGGSVSTLTIQRTQQEDSAVYLCASSNRGGYEQYFGPGTRLTVT.

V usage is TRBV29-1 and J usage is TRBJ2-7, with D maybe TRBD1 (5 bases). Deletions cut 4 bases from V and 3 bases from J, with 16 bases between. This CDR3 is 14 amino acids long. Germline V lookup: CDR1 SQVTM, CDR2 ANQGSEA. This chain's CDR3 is CSVVWGLSYYEQYF. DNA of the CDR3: TGCAGCGTTGTATGGGGCCTGTCCTACTACGAGCAGTACTTC.

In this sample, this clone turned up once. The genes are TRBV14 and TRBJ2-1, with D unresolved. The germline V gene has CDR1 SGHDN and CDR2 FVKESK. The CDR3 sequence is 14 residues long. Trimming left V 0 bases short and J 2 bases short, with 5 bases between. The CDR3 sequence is CASSQDHPYNEQFF. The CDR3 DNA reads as TGTGCCAGCAGCCAAGATCACCCCTACAATGAGCAGTTCTTC.

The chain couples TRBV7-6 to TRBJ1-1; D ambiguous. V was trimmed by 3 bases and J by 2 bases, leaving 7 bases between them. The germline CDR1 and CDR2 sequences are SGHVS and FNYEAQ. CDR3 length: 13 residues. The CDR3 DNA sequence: TGTGCCAGCAGCTTCGGGGAAAACACTGAAGCTTTCTTT. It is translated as CASSFGENTEAFF.

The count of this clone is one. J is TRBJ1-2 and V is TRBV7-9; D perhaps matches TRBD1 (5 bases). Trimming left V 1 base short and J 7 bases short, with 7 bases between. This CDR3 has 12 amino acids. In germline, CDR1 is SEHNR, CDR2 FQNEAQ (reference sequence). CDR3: CASSLEGAGYTF. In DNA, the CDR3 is TGTGCCAGCAGCTTAGAAGGGGCTGGCTACACCTTC. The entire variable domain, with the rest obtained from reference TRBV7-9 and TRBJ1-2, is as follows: DTGVSQNPRHKITKRGQNVTFRCDPISEHNRLYWYRQTLGQGPEFLTYFQNEAQLEKSRLLSDRFSAERPKGSFSTLEIQRTEQGDSAMYLCASSLEGAGYTFGSGTRLTVV.

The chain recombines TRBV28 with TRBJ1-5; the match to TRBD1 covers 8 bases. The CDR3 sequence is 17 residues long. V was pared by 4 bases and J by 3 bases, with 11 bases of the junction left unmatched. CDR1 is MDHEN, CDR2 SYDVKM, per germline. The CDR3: CASSSPHDRGLNQPQHF. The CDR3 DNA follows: TGTGCCAGCAGTTCTCCGCATGACAGGGGACTCAATCAGCCCCAGCATTTT.

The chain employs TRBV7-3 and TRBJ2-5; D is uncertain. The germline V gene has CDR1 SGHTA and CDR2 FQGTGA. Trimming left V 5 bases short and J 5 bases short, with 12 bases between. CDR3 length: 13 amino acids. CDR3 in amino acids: CASSAGVTETQYF. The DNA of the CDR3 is TGTGCCAGCAGCGCAGGAGTAACGGAGACCCAGTACTTC. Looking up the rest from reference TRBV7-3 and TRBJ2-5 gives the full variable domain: GAGVSQTPSNKVTEKGKYVELRCDPISGHTALYWYRQSLGQGPEFLIYFQGTGAADDSGLPNDRFFAVRPEGSVSTLKIQRTERGDSAVYLCASSAGVTETQYFGPGTRLLVL.

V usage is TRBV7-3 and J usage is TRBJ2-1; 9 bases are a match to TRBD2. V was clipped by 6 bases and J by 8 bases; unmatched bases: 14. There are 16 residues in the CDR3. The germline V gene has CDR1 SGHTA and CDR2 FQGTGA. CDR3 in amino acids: CASSSDILAGADEQFF. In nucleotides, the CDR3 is TGTGCCAGCAGTTCCGACATTTTAGCGGGAGCGGATGAGCAGTTCTTC.

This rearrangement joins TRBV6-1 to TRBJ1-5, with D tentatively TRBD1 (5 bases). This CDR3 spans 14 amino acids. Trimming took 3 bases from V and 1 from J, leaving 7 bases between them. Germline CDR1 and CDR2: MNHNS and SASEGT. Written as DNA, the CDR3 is TGTGCCAGCAGTGAGGGGACGAGCAATCAGCCCCAGCATTTT. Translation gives CASSEGTSNQPQHF.

CDR3 protein: CASSRAGYEQYF. Here the CDR3 DNA reads TGTGCCAGCAGCCGAGCAGGGTACGAGCAGTACTTC. The chain joins TRBV7-8 to TRBJ2-7, with D maybe TRBD1 (5 bases). V shed 5 bases and J shed 4 bases, with 9 bases lying between them. This CDR3 is built from 12 residues. Germline assignment: CDR1 SGHVS and CDR2 FQNEAQ.

This CDR3 reads CASRRTGEGNQPQHF. The CDR3 DNA follows: TGCGCCAGCCGCCGGACAGGGGAAGGCAATCAGCCCCAGCATTTT. The chain recombines TRBV5-1 with TRBJ1-5, with TRBD1 matching 9 bases. V was clipped by 7 bases and J by 2 bases; unmatched bases: 7. The germline CDR1 and CDR2 sequences are SGHRS and YFSETQ. This CDR3 region has 15 residues.